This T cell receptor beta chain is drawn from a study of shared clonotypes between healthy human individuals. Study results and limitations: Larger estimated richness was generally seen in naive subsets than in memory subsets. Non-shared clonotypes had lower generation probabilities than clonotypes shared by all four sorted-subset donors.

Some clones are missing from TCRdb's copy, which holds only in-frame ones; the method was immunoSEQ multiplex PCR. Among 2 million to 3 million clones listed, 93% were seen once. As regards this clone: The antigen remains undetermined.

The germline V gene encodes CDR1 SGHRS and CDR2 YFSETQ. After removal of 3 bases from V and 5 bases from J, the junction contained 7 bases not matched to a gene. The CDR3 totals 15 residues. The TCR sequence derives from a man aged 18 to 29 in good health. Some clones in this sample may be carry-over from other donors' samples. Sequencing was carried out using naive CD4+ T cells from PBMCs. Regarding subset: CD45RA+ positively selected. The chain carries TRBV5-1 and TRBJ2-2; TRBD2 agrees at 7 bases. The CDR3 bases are TGCGCCAGCAGCTCCCCGGGAGGAGGGACCGGGGAGCTGTTTTTT. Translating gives CASSSPGGGTGELFF.